This TCR beta chain was recorded in a study of blood T cell repertoires in COVID-19. Study-wide context: Italy, Spain and the United States were the sources of the convalescent and acute COVID-19 samples. Sources were T cells, B-cell-depleted T cells, or PBMCs; the material itself was cDNA or gDNA.

The CDR3 totals 16 residues. Germline CDR1 is MNHEY and CDR2 is SVGAGI. V shed 3 bases and J shed 4 bases, with 15 bases lying between them. In the original analysis: Scientists estimated how many nucleated cells there were by amplifying reference gene primers. Method: immunoSEQ multiplex PCR; TCRdb's copy keeps in-frame clones and lacks some. That table gives V, J and clone size, and the DNA gave D and trimming. The sample has approximately 100,000 clones, 85% seen once. The chain uses TRBV6-5 and TRBJ1-4; D gene ambiguous. The receptor was isolated from a man aged 80 or over with acute or convalescent COVID-19. The sample comprised peripheral blood. CDR3 region: CASSYSQPGFNEKLFF. For the CDR3, the DNA is TGTGCCAGCAGTTATTCCCAACCGGGTTTTAATGAAAAACTGTTTTTT.